This TCR beta chain was recovered during a study of blood T cell repertoires in COVID-19. Across the study: The United States, Italy and Spain supplied acute and convalescent COVID-19 samples. PBMCs, B-cell-depleted T cells, or T cells were the source of the cDNA or gDNA that made up the material.

This CDR3 comprises 12 residues. The germline gives CDR1 MDHEN, CDR2 SYDVKM. The germline V and J ends were trimmed by 2 bases and 7 bases, with 8 bases remaining between them. The method was immunoSEQ multiplex PCR; TCRdb's version includes in-frame clones alone and lacks a portion of them. The sample holds about 93,000 clones, around four fifths seen once. The receptor was isolated from a human donor in a cohort sampled during active COVID-19. The V gene is TRBV28, the J gene TRBJ1-2; D is uncertain. Sequencing was performed on peripheral blood. CDR3 loop: CASSLPAGGYTF. The CDR3 DNA is TGTGCCAGCAGTTTACCCGCCGGTGGCTACACCTTC.